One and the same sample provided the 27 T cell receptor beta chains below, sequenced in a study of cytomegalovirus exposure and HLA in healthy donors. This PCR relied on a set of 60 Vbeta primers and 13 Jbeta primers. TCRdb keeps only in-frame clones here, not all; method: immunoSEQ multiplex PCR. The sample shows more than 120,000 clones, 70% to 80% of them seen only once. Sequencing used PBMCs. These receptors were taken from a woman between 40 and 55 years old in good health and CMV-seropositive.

CDR3 nucleotide sequence: TGTGCCAGCAGCTTGGGGGGGGGAGTTCAGCTCTACGAGCAGTACTTC. Translated: CASSLGGGVQLYEQYF. J is TRBJ2-7 and V is TRBV5-4; 7 bases agree with TRBD2. Germline CDR1 and CDR2: SGHNT and YYREEE (reference sequence). CDR3 length: 16 residues. The junction had 9 bases not matched to a gene; V was cut back by 0 bases and J by 3 bases.

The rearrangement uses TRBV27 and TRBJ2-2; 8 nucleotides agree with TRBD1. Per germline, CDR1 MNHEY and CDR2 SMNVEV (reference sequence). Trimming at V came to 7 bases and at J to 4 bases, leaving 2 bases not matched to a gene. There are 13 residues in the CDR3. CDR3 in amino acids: CASTTGGTGELFF. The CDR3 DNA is TGTGCCAGCACCACAGGGGGCACCGGGGAGCTGTTTTTT.

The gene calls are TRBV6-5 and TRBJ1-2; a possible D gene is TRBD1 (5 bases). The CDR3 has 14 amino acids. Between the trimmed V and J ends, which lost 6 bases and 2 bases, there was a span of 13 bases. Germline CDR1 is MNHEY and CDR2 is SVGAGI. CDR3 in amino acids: CASSFLDSNYGYTF. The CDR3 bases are TGTGCCAGCAGCTTCCTTGACAGCAACTATGGCTACACCTTC.

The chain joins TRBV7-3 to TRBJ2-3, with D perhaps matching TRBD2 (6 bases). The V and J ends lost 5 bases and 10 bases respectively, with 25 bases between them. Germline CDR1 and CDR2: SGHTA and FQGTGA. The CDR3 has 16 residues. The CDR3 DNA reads TGTGCCAGCAGCAACACTCCCCCCGGGACTGGTACGGCGCAGTATTTT. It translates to CASSNTPPGTGTAQYF.

CDR3 nucleotides: TGTGCCAGCAGCTTGAGGGGGGACAGATTATCAACTAATGAAAAACTGTTTTTT. Residues: CASSLRGDRLSTNEKLFF. The chain links TRBV7-2 to TRBJ1-4, with TRBD1 identical over 7 bases. The germline gives CDR1 SGHTA, CDR2 FQGNSA. This CDR3 is built from 18 residues. Germline trimming cut 3 bases from V and 0 bases from J; bases unmatched to any gene: 10.

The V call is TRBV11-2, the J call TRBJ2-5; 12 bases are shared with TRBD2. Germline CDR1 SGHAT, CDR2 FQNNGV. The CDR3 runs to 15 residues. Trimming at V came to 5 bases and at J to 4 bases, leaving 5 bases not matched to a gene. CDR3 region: CASSVPGLAGETQYF. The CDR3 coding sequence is TGTGCCAGCAGCGTCCCGGGACTAGCGGGAGAGACCCAGTACTTC.

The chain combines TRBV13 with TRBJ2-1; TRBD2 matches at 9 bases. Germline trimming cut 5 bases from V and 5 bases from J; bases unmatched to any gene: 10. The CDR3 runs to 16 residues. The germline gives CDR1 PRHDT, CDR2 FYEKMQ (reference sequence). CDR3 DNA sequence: TGTGCCAGCAGCCCTTGGGGGCTAGCGGGAAACAATGAGCAGTTCTTC. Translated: CASSPWGLAGNNEQFF.

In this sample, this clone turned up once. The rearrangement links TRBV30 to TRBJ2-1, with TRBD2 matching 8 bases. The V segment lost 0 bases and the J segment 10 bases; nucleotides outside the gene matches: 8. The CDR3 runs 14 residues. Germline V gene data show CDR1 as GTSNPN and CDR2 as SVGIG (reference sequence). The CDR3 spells CAWSVLAGGQEQFF. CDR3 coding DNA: TGTGCCTGGAGTGTACTGGCGGGAGGCCAAGAGCAGTTCTTC.

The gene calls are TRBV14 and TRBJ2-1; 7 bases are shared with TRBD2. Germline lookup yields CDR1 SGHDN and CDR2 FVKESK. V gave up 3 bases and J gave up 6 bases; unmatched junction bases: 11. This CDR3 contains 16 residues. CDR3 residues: CASSQEGGSLRNEQFF. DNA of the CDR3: TGTGCCAGCAGCCAGGAAGGCGGGAGTCTGCGCAATGAGCAGTTCTTC. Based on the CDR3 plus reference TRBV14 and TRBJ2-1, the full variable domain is EAGVTQFPSHSVIEKGQTVTLRCDPISGHDNLYWYRRVMGKEIKFLLHFVKESKQDESGMPNNRFLAERTGGTYSTLKVQPAELEDSGVYFCASSQEGGSLRNEQFFGPGTRLTVL.

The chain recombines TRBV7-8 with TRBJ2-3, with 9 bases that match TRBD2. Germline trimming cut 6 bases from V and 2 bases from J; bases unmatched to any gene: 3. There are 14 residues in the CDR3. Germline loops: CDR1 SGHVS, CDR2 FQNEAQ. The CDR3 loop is CASRREGNTDTQYF. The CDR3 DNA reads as TGTGCCAGCAGGCGGGAGGGAAACACAGATACGCAGTATTTT.

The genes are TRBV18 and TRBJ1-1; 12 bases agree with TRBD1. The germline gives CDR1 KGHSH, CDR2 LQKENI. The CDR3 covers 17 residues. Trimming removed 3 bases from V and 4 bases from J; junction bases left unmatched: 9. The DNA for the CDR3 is TGTGCCAGCTCACCCTCGAGGGACAGGGGGCTCGGCACTGAAGCTTTCTTT. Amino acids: CASSPSRDRGLGTEAFF.

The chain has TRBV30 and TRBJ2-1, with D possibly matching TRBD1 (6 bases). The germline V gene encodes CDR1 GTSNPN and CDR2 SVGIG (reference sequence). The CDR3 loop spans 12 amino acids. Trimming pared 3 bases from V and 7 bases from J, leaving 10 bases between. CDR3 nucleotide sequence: TGTGCCTGGAGCCGACAGGTGAATGAGCAGTTCTTC. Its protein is CAWSRQVNEQFF. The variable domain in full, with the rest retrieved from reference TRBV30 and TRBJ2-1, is SQTIHQWPATLVQPVGSPLSLECTVEGTSNPNLYWYRQAAGRGLQLLFYSVGIGQISSEVPQNLSASRPQDRQFILSSKKLLLSDSGFYLCAWSRQVNEQFFGPGTRLTVL.

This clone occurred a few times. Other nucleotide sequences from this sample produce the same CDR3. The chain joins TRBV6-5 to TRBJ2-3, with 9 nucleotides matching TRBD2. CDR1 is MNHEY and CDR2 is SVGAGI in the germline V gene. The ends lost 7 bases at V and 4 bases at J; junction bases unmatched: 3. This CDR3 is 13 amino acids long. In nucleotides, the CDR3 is TGTGCCAGCACCTTAGCGGGAGCAGATACGCAGTATTTT. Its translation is CASTLAGADTQYF.

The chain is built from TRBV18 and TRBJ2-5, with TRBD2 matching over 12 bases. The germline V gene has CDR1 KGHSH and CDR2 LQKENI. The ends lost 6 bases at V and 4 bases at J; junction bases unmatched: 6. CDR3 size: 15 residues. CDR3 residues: CASSSLAGGPETQYF. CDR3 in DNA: TGTGCCAGCTCCTCGCTAGCGGGAGGGCCAGAGACCCAGTACTTC.

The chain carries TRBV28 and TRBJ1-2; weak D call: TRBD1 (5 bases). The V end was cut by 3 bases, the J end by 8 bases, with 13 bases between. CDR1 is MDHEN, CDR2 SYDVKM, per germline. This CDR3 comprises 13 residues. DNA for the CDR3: TGTGCCAGCAGTTTTATAGGGGTAGGCGGCTACACCTTC. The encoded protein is CASSFIGVGGYTF.

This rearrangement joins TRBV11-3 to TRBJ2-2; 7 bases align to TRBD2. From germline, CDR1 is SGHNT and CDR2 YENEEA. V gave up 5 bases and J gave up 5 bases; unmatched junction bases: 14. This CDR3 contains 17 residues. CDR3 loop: CASSPVMGDYYTGELFF. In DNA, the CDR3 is TGTGCCAGCAGCCCAGTGATGGGGGACTATTATACCGGGGAGCTGTTTTTT.

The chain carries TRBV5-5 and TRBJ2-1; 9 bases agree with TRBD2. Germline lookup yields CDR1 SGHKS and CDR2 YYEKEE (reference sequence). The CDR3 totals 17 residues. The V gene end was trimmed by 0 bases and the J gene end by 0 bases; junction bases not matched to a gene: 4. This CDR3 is CASSLEYSGSSYNEQFF. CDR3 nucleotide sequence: TGTGCCAGCAGCTTGGAATATAGCGGGAGCTCCTACAATGAGCAGTTCTTC. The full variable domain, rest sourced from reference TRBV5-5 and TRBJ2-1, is DAGVTQSPTHLIKTRGQQVTLRCSPISGHKSVSWYQQVLGQGPQFIFQYYEKEERGRGNFPDRFSARQFPNYSSELNVNALLLGDSALYLCASSLEYSGSSYNEQFFGPGTRLTVL.

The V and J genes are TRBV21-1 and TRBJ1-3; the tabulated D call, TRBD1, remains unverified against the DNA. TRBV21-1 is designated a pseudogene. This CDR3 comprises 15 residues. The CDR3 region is CASSWQGHSGNTIYF. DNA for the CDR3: TGTGCCAGCAGCTGGCAGGGGCACTCTGGAAACACCATATATTTT.

CDR3 bases: TGTGCCAGCAGCTTCGTCGGAGCCAAAAACATTCAGTACTTC. The encoded protein is CASSFVGAKNIQYF. The chain couples TRBV5-6 to TRBJ2-4; no clear D gene. This CDR3 has 14 amino acids. Germline V gives CDR1 SGHDT, CDR2 YYEEEE. V was trimmed by 2 bases and J by 0 bases, leaving 6 bases between them.

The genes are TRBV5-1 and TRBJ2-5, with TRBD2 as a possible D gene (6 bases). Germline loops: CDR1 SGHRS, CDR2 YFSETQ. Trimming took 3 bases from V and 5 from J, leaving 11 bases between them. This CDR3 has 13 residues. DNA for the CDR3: TGCGCCAGCAGCTCGGGGACTTCGGAGACCCAGTACTTC. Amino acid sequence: CASSSGTSETQYF.

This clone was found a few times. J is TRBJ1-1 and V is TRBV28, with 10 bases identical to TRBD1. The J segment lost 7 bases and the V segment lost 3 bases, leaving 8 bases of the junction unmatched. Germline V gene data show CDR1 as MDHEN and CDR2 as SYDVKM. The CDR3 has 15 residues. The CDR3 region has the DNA TGTGCCAGCAGTTTGGCGGGGACAGGGGCAGGTGAAGCTTTCTTT. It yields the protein CASSLAGTGAGEAFF.

CDR3 nucleotides: TGTGCCAGCAGAAATCAGGGGGCCGGGGAGCTGTTTTTT. Protein: CASRNQGAGELFF. The chain couples TRBV2 to TRBJ2-2, with 7 bases matching TRBD1. This CDR3 spans 13 amino acids. J lost 6 bases, V lost 6 bases, and 4 bases had no gene match. CDR1 is SNHLY and CDR2 is FYNNEI in the germline V gene.

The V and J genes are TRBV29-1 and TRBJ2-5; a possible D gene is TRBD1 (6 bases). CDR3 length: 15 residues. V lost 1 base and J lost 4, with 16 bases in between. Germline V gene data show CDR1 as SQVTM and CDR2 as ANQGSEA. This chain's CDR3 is CSVEGGSRGGETQYF. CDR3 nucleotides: TGCAGCGTTGAAGGCGGGTCGAGAGGGGGAGAGACCCAGTACTTC.

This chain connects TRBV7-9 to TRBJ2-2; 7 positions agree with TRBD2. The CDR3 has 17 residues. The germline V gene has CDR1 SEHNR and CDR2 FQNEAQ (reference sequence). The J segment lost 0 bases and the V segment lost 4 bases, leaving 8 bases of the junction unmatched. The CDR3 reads CASSSGLVGSNTGELFF. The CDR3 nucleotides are TGTGCCAGCAGCTCCGGACTAGTGGGATCGAACACCGGGGAGCTGTTTTTT.

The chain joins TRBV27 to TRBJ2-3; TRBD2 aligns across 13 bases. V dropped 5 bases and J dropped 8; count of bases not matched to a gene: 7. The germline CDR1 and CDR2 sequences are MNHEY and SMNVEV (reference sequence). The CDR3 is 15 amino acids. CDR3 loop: CASSRTSGSSGTQYF. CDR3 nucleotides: TGTGCCAGCAGTCGGACTAGCGGGAGCTCGGGTACGCAGTATTTT.

CDR3 in DNA: TGCAGCGTTGCGGGACAGCCCAATCAGCCCCAGCATTTT. Protein product: CSVAGQPNQPQHF. The chain joins TRBV29-1 to TRBJ1-5; 7 nucleotides align to TRBD1. Trimming cost V 4 bases and J 3 bases; bases outside gene matches: 3. Per the germline V gene, CDR1 is SQVTM and CDR2 is ANQGSEA. This CDR3 is 13 amino acids long.

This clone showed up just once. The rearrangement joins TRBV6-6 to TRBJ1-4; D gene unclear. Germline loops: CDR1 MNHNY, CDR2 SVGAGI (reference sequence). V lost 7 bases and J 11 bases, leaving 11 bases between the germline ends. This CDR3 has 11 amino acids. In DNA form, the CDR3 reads TGTGCCAGCACCCTAGCCGGGAAACTGTTTTTT. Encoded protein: CASTLAGKLFF.